This T cell receptor beta chain appears in the sequencing data of a study of OX40 agonist ivuxolimab in advanced cancers. Study-level background: Prior therapy, whether anti-PD-1, anti-PD-L1 or anti-CTLA-4, was allowed, and roughly 40% had some.

Trimming stripped 5 bases from V and 0 bases from J, with 13 bases between. Germline values: CDR1 SGHTA, CDR2 FQGNSA. The CDR3 sequence is 15 residues long. Data came from immunoSEQ multiplex PCR; TCRdb stores just in-frame clones and leaves some out. The profile shows tens of thousands of clones, 82% of them singletons. Sequenced material: CD4+ or CD8+ T cells sorted from blood, taken in a trial of the OX40 agonist ivuxolimab. This sequence joins TRBV7-2 and TRBJ1-1, with D hard to call. This TCR was recovered from an adult with an advanced solid tumor such as melanoma, head and neck, liver or kidney cancer. CDR3 loop: CASSQSSRMNTEAFF. The CDR3 DNA follows: TGTGCCAGCAGCCAAAGTAGCCGTATGAACACTGAAGCTTTCTTT.